The T cell receptor (beta chain) under discussion was sequenced for a study of T cells in tumors after PD-1 blockade. Study-level background: Prior checkpoint blockade, systemic immunosuppressant use, or anti-cancer therapy within 4 weeks excluded patients. Some patients also took daily vismodegib 150 mg during anti-PD-1 treatment. Study-level findings and limits: About 41% of tumor TCR clonotypes were also found in blood.

TCRdb's table, derived via immunoSEQ multiplex PCR, lists solely in-frame clones and lacks some. The repertoire consists of approximately 60,000 clones, with approximately 79% occurring once and the leading ten covering 4.7%. There are a few counts of this clone. No antigen is known for it. CDR3 length: 15 residues. Trimming at V came to 2 bases and at J to 5 bases, leaving 5 bases not matched to a gene. CDR1 and CDR2 (germline): PRHDT, FYEKMQ (reference sequence). This sequence was found in a human donor with basal cell carcinoma. The chain is built from TRBV13 and TRBJ1-1; TRBD1 aligns across 10 bases. The sample consisted of PBMCs, taken after anti-PD-1 treatment. Written as DNA, the CDR3 is TGTGCCAGCAGCTTAAGGGACAGGGGTTATACTGAAGCTTTCTTT. It is translated as CASSLRDRGYTEAFF.